The clone carrying this TCR beta chain was observed many times. This sample was included in a study of T cells in Graves' hyperthyroidism and ophthalmopathy. Study-wide background: Peripheral blood was acquired at first diagnosis, ahead of any therapy whatsoever.

Template material for amplifying TCR beta CDR3 regions consisted of RNA transcripts. During a first-round RT-PCR of the TCR CDR3, the HTBI primer set was used. TCRdb itself ran the multiplex PCR reads through MiXCR, one entry per CDR3 protein. The sample lists about 360,000 distinct CDR3 sequences, about a fifth occurring once. No progression to ophthalmopathy during 18 months of follow-up defined stable disease. Uncontrolled infection, other autoimmune disease, pregnancy and lactation each barred patients from inclusion. PBMCs came from 10 ml fresh peripheral blood. The CDR3 is 14 amino acids. V was shortened by 3 bases and J by 4 bases, with 13 bases between the two germline ends. The germline CDR1 and CDR2 sequences are DFQATT and SNEGSKA (reference sequence).

Sequences were obtained from blood. V gene TRBV20-1 combines with J gene TRBJ1-3; D not certain. This receptor was identified in a woman in her late teens or twenties with Graves' hyperthyroidism. Here the CDR3 reads CSARRGGKGNTIYF. CDR3 coding DNA: TGCAGTGCTAGGCGAGGAGGGAAAGGAAACACCATATATTTT.